The entry below gives a single TCR beta chain sequence along with its context. Its antigen is currently unknown. Produced via immunoSEQ multiplex PCR; TCRdb's table is partial and in-frame only. The sample shows about 66,000 clones, 93% of them seen only once. The data stem from a study of T cells after posttransplantation cyclophosphamide. Study results and limitations: Recipient CMV seropositivity and CMV reactivation strongly tracked TRB clonality.

This CDR3 region has 15 residues. Unmatched junction bases numbered 11, after V lost 7 bases and J lost 3 bases. The germline V gene encodes CDR1 MNHNS and CDR2 SASEGT. The clonotype was recovered from a woman aged 30 to 39 in good health and a related stem cell transplant donor. The rearrangement joins TRBV6-1 to TRBJ2-7; 8 bases line up with TRBD2. The specimen was PBMCs. The CDR3, as DNA: TGTGCCAGCACCTCGGGGGGGGTTATAGTCTACGAGCAGTACTTC. Protein sequence: CASTSGGVIVYEQYF.